The following is a T cell receptor (beta chain) sequence with its context. The record originates from a study of blood T cell repertoires in COVID-19. About the study: COVID-19 samples from acute and convalescent phases originated in the United States, Italy and Spain.

Adults between roughly 18 and 95 years of age took part from 24 US areas. Clinical history reported by participants formed the basis on which cohorts were assigned. Germline values: CDR1 LNHDA, CDR2 SQIVND (reference sequence). The CDR3 has 14 residues. J was trimmed by 4 bases and V by 1 base; bases with no gene match: 2. In the original analysis: Amplification of reference gene primers provided the estimated nucleated cell counts. This table comes from immunoSEQ multiplex PCR, and its TCRdb copy is limited to in-frame clones, with some not included. The DNA was the basis for D and trimming; V, J and clone size are from that table. The table has fewer than 400,000 clones, 80% to 90% seen once.

This sequence originates from a man aged 25-45 years who had recovered from COVID-19. V usage is TRBV19 and J usage is TRBJ1-1; TRBD1 agrees at 8 bases. The sequencing sample was made of PBMCs or T cells enriched from blood (not recorded which). This chain's CDR3 is CASSIGTGITEAFF. The CDR3 DNA follows: TGTGCCAGTAGTATAGGGACAGGGATCACTGAAGCTTTCTTT.